In this sample, the clone carrying this TCR beta chain turned up a few times. Its antigen is not identified. Some clones are missing from TCRdb's copy, which holds only in-frame ones; the method was immunoSEQ multiplex PCR. The sample has around 3,000 clones, approximately 15% seen once; the top ten hold about 24%. This record belongs to a study of sequential checkpoint blockade in melanoma. Study overall: Patients were randomized 1:1 to nivolumab-then-ipilimumab or ipilimumab-then-nivolumab first-line. Some 90 pretreatment tumor DNA samples were TCRβ immunosequenced.

The sample's treatment: randomized to nivolumab then ipilimumab (arm A) or the reverse (arm B). The study's findings and limits: In arm A, pretreatment tumor clonality was associated with response.

The CDR3 runs 19 residues. Germline values: CDR1 ENHRY, CDR2 SYGVKD. V shed 2 bases, J shed 4 bases, and the junction held 16 bases outside the gene matches. Sequencing used tumor tissue (inferred from file names), obtained from a patient given nivolumab and ipilimumab in sequence. V is TRBV10-3 and J is TRBJ2-3, with TRBD2 matching 9 bases. The receptor was isolated from a human donor with melanoma. For the CDR3, the DNA is TGTGCCATCAGTGAGAAGCCGGCTAGCGGGGACATCATTGCAGATACGCAGTATTTT. This sequence encodes CAISEKPASGDIIADTQYF.